A selection of T cell receptor beta chains follows, all from one sample in a study of shared clonotypes between healthy human individuals. Clones were read by immunoSEQ multiplex PCR, and TCRdb kept only the in-frame ones, dropping some. The sample records about 2,500,000 clones, 85% to 95% being singletons. Sequencing used naive CD4+ T cells sorted from blood. The receptors come from a man between 18 and 29 years old in good health. The CDR3 runs from the conserved cysteine through the conserved F or W. A D gene is named only where the DNA matches it firmly. Rows may omit the clone size; those that give it use once, few, many or a size class.

len,abundance,d_gene,v_gene,j_gene,CDR3aa,CDR3nt
14,few,-,TRBV18,TRBJ2-5,CASSPPQHQETQYF,TGTGCCAGCTCACCACCGCAGCACCAAGAGACCCAGTACTTC
12,-,-,TRBV7-2,TRBJ1-6,CASMQGGSPLHF,TGTGCCAGCATGCAGGGAGGATCACCCCTCCACTTT
10,-,-,TRBV20-1,TRBJ2-7,CSVKPGEEYF,TGCAGTGTTAAGCCGGGAGAGGAATACTTC
15,-,TRBD2,TRBV2,TRBJ2-7,CASSESSGRAYEQYF,TGTGCCAGCAGTGAATCTAGCGGGAGGGCCTACGAGCAGTACTTC
11,-,-,TRBV6-1,TRBJ2-7,CAKGEVYEQYF,TGTGCCAAAGGGGAGGTCTACGAGCAGTACTTC
14,few,-,TRBV19,TRBJ1-2,CASSNRDLPYGYTF,TGTGCCAGTAGTAACCGGGATCTGCCCTATGGCTACACCTTC
16,-,TRBD2,TRBV9,TRBJ2-7,CASSVASSGSSGEQYF,TGTGCCAGCAGCGTAGCGTCTAGCGGGAGTTCGGGCGAGCAGTACTTC
15,-,-,TRBV11-2,TRBJ1-5,CASSLWGSENQPQHF,TGTGCCAGCAGCTTATGGGGGTCGGAAAATCAGCCCCAGCATTTT
11,-,-,TRBV6-1,TRBJ1-2,CASSPAGGYTF,TGTGCCAGCAGTCCTGCTGGGGGCTACACCTTC
14,once,-,TRBV5-4,TRBJ2-1,CASSREGSYNEQFF,TGTGCCAGCAGCCGCGAGGGCTCCTACAATGAGCAGTTCTTC
13,-,-,TRBV27,TRBJ2-7,CASSLSRSYEQYF,TGTGCCAGCAGTTTAAGTAGGTCCTACGAGCAGTACTTC
14,-,-,TRBV6-5,TRBJ1-5,CASRTPVESQPQHF,TGTGCCAGCAGGACGCCGGTAGAGAGTCAGCCCCAGCATTTT
13,-,-,TRBV10-1,TRBJ1-1,CASSDGPITEAFF,TGCGCCAGCAGTGACGGGCCTATCACTGAAGCTTTCTTT
13,-,-,TRBV9,TRBJ1-1,CASSEQGNTEAFF,TGTGCCAGCAGCGAACAGGGGAACACTGAAGCTTTCTTT
15,-,-,TRBV30,TRBJ1-3,CAWTHTGRRGNTIYF,TGTGCCTGGACCCATACAGGGAGAAGGGGAAACACCATATATTTT
13,-,-,TRBV6-4,TRBJ1-2,CASRDNANYGYTF,TGTGCCAGCAGAGACAACGCTAACTATGGCTACACCTTC
17,-,-,TRBV28,TRBJ2-2,CASSYPYRTENTGELFF,TGTGCCAGCAGTTACCCCTACCGGACAGAGAACACCGGGGAGCTGTTTTTT
16,-,-,TRBV25-1,TRBJ2-5,CASSESYMTAPYAQYF,TGTGCCAGCAGTGAATCGTATATGACAGCTCCCTACGCGCAGTACTTC
15,-,-,TRBV18,TRBJ1-4,CASSPPGQVREKLFF,TGTGCCAGCTCACCACCGGGGCAGGTTAGAGAAAAACTGTTTTTT
17,few,-,TRBV15,TRBJ1-3,CATKEGLDTYSGNTIYF,TGTGCCACTAAGGAGGGGCTCGACACGTACTCTGGAAACACCATATATTTT
13,-,-,TRBV6-1,TRBJ1-1,CASNRQEHTEAFF,TGTGCCAGCAATCGACAGGAGCACACTGAAGCTTTCTTT
20,-,TRBD2,TRBV11-2,TRBJ2-4,CASSLDSASGTKLAKNIQYF,TGTGCCAGCAGCTTAGATTCAGCTAGCGGGACTAAGCTAGCCAAAAACATTCAGTACTTC
12,-,TRBD2,TRBV7-2,TRBJ2-3,CASNGGGDTQYF,TGTGCCAGCAACGGCGGGGGAGATACGCAGTATTTT
13,few,TRBD1,TRBV30,TRBJ1-5,CAWRGQGNQPQHF,TGTGCCTGGAGAGGACAGGGCAATCAGCCCCAGCATTTT
19,-,TRBD1,TRBV19,TRBJ1-2,CASSGLRNTPKGQGAGYTF,TGTGCCAGTAGTGGCCTCCGGAATACACCAAAAGGACAGGGGGCGGGCTACACCTTC
14,-,-,TRBV25-1,TRBJ2-3,CASSGPRSTDTQYF,TGTGCCAGCAGTGGCCCCAGGAGCACAGATACGCAGTATTTT
16,-,TRBD2,TRBV5-1,TRBJ2-2,CASSRTSGSGTGELFF,TGCGCCAGCAGCCGGACTAGCGGGAGTGGCACCGGGGAGCTGTTTTTT
16,-,-,TRBV28,TRBJ2-5,CASSSPGRMNQETQYF,TGTGCCAGCAGTTCTCCGGGACGGATGAACCAAGAGACCCAGTACTTC
15,-,-,TRBV6-5,TRBJ2-5,CASSRPSRVEETQYF,TGTGCCAGCAGTCGCCCAAGTAGGGTCGAAGAGACCCAGTACTTC
15,-,TRBD2,TRBV6-1,TRBJ2-7,CASNRLAPMSVEQYF,TGTGCCAGCAATCGACTAGCCCCGATGAGTGTGGAGCAGTACTTC
13,-,-,TRBV19,TRBJ1-5,CASSIGGYGPQHF,TGTGCCAGTAGTATTGGGGGGTACGGGCCCCAGCATTTT
14,-,-,TRBV4-3,TRBJ2-2,CASSQAGLTGELFF,TGCGCCAGCAGCCAGGCAGGGCTAACCGGGGAGCTGTTTTTT
13,-,-,TRBV5-1,TRBJ2-7,CASSLGRSYEQYF,TGCGCCAGCAGCTTGGGGCGGTCCTACGAGCAGTACTTC
13,-,-,TRBV7-8,TRBJ2-2,CASSLRRTGELFF,TGTGCCAGCAGCTTACGAAGGACCGGGGAGCTGTTTTTT
14,-,-,TRBV7-3,TRBJ2-5,CASSFSQGGETQYF,TGTGCCAGCAGCTTCTCCCAGGGCGGAGAGACCCAGTACTTC
13,-,TRBD1,TRBV19,TRBJ1-2,CASSIRDRVSNTF,TGTGCCAGTAGTATCCGGGACAGGGTTTCCAACACCTTC
16,-,-,TRBV7-3,TRBJ2-1,CASSLRGQGGDNEQFF,TGTGCCAGCAGCTTAAGGGGGCAGGGAGGCGACAATGAGCAGTTCTTC
15,few,-,TRBV5-1,TRBJ1-3,CASSLDGSSGNTIYF,TGCGCCAGCAGCTTGGACGGTAGCTCTGGAAACACCATATATTTT
15,-,-,TRBV5-1,TRBJ2-7,CASSSRVGIGSEQYF,TGCGCCAGCAGCTCCCGTGTCGGAATTGGGTCCGAGCAGTACTTC
16,-,TRBD1,TRBV5-1,TRBJ2-7,CASSLGFGTGTHEQYF,TGCGCCAGCAGCTTGGGCTTCGGGACAGGGACGCACGAGCAGTACTTC
15,once,TRBD1,TRBV18,TRBJ2-3,CASSQGQGQGDTQYF,TGTGCCAGCTCGCAGGGACAGGGACAAGGAGATACGCAGTATTTT
11,-,-,TRBV5-1,TRBJ2-7,CASSTGPEQYF,TGCGCCAGCAGCACCGGCCCCGAGCAGTACTTC
16,-,-,TRBV5-1,TRBJ2-6,CASSPGRSSGANVLTF,TGCGCCAGCAGCCCGGGAAGGAGCTCTGGGGCCAACGTCCTGACTTTC
16,-,-,TRBV28,TRBJ1-3,CASSRPGLFSGNTIYF,TGTGCCAGCAGTCGCCCGGGACTATTCTCTGGAAACACCATATATTTT
11,-,-,TRBV10-3,TRBJ2-1,CAISGGSGQFF,TGTGCCATCAGTGGGGGGAGTGGGCAGTTCTTC
13,once,-,TRBV5-4,TRBJ1-1,CAGSRGRDTEAFF,TGTGCCGGCTCACGGGGCCGGGACACTGAAGCTTTCTTT